This TCR beta chain was retrieved from a study of shared clonotypes between healthy human individuals. The CDR3 contains 14 residues. V shed 1 base and J shed 3 bases, with 9 bases lying between them. Germline V gives CDR1 SNHLY, CDR2 FYNNEI. CD45RO-negative CD8 cells positively selected for CCR7 made up the naive population, which excluded terminally differentiated effector memory CD45RA+ cells. Method: immunoSEQ multiplex PCR; TCRdb's copy keeps in-frame clones and lacks some. Here the sample spans hundreds of thousands of clones, around 95% being singletons. The sample consisted of naive CD8+ T cells sorted from blood. This clonotype originated in a woman under 40 in good health. The chain is built from TRBV2 and TRBJ2-5; no firm D call. CDR3: CASSEGTVKETQYF. CDR3 sequence (DNA): TGTGCCAGCAGTGAAGGGACGGTAAAAGAGACCCAGTACTTC.